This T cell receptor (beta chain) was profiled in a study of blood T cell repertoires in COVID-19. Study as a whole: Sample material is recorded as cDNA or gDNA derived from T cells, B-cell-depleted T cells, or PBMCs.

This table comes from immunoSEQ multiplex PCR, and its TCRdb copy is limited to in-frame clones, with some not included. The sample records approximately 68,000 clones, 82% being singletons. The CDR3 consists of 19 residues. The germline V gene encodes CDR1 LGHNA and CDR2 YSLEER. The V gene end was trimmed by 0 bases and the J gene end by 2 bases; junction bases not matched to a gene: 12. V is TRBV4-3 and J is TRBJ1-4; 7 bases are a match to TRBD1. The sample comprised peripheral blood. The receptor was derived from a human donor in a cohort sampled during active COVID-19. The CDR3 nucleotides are TGCGCCAGCAGCCAAGACATTCGGGCCGAGGGGGCGACTAATGAAAAACTGTTTTTT. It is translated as CASSQDIRAEGATNEKLFF.